This is a list of T cell receptor beta chains from one sample in a study of T-cell reconstitution after alpha-beta-depleted transplantation in children. MiXCR was run by TCRdb on the PCR reads, yielding one entry per CDR3 protein. The data contain 750,000 to 950,000 distinct CDR3 sequences, around 15% of them singletons. Sequenced material: PBMCs, mostly from graft donor cells, taken 360 days after TCRalphabeta/CD19-depleted stem cell transplant. Receptors were obtained from a male patient between 10 and 17 years old who had a stem cell transplant for acute lymphoblastic leukemia, so the T cells may come from the graft donor. CDR3s include the opening cysteine and the closing phenylalanine or tryptophan. Fields, in order: clone size, V gene, D gene, CDR3 length, J gene, CDR3 DNA, CDR3 protein. D genes are given only for firm matches. For some rows the clone size is stated as once, few or many, or as a class when expanded; others skip it.

>NA|TRBV20-1|NA|12|TRBJ2-7
TGCAGTGCCACCGGGACCGTGGACGAGCAGTACTTC
CSATGTVDEQYF
>many|TRBV6-4|TRBD2|17|TRBJ2-3
TGTGCCAGCAGAAGGATCGGACTAGCGGGAATCACAGATACGCAGTATTTT
CASRRIGLAGITDTQYF
>many|TRBV6-5|NA|15|TRBJ2-5
TGTGCCAGCAGTTACGGAGCCTCCAACGGAGAGACCCAGTACTTC
CASSYGASNGETQYF
>NA|TRBV5-1|TRBD2|17|TRBJ2-1
TGCGCCAGCAGCTTGGGAGGGGCTAGCGGGAGCTTCAATGAGCAGTTCTTC
CASSLGGASGSFNEQFF
>few|TRBV7-8|NA|15|TRBJ2-3
TGTGCCAGCAGCCCCCTGGGGGTTTTCACAGATACGCAGTATTTT
CASSPLGVFTDTQYF
>few|TRBV7-2|TRBD1|15|TRBJ1-5
TGTGCCAGCAGTTGGACAGGGGGGGTAAATCAGCCCCAGCATTTT
CASSWTGGVNQPQHF
>many|TRBV24-1|TRBD2|15|TRBJ2-3
TGTGCCACCGGAAAGCTAGCGGGCGCTGTGGATACGCAGTATTTT
CATGKLAGAVDTQYF
>few|TRBV12-3/TRBV12-4|NA|16|TRBJ2-4
TGTGCCAGCAGACGCACAGGTGAAGGGGCCAAAAACATTCAGTACTTC
CASRRTGEGAKNIQYF
>few|TRBV7-3|NA|15|TRBJ2-1
TGTGCCAGCAGCTTAATCCCCATCGCCCCCCATGAGCAGTTCTTC
CASSLIPIAPHEQFF
>NA|TRBV2|NA|10|TRBJ2-1
TGTGCCAGCATTTCCGCTGGGCAGTTCTTC
CASISAGQFF
>NA|TRBV4-1|NA|15|TRBJ2-7
TGCGCCAGCAGCCCTCCCGGGGCAGGGCCAGGCGAGCAGTACTTC
CASSPPGAGPGEQYF
>NA|TRBV11-2|NA|13|TRBJ2-5
TGTGCCAGCAGCTTAGAGGCCCCCCTGACCCAGTACTTC
CASSLEAPLTQYF
>few|TRBV25-1|NA|16|TRBJ1-5
TGTGCCAGCAGTGAATATCCCCCCGAGAGCAATCAGCCCCAGCATTTT
CASSEYPPESNQPQHF
>many|TRBV5-5|TRBD2|14|TRBJ2-3
TGTGCCATCTCCGGGACTAGGGACCCAGATACGCAGTATTTT
CAISGTRDPDTQYF
>NA|TRBV6-1|NA|17|TRBJ2-1
TGTGCCAGCAGTGAAGTAGTCAGGGCCTATAATTACAATGAGCAGTTCTTC
CASSEVVRAYNYNEQFF
>many|TRBV5-1|NA|14|TRBJ2-4
TGTGCCAGCAGCTTAGGCCGAGCCAAAAACATTCAGTACTTC
CASSLGRAKNIQYF
>NA|TRBV18|NA|14|TRBJ2-7
TGTGCCAGCTCACCACCGACAGCCTCCTACGAGCAGTACTTC
CASSPPTASYEQYF
>NA|TRBV11-2|NA|15|TRBJ1-1
TGTGCCAGCAGCCCGGGACGGAATATGAACACTGAAGCTTTCTTT
CASSPGRNMNTEAFF
>once|TRBV3-1|NA|14|TRBJ2-3
TGTGCCAGCAGCCGCCGCGAGGCCACAGATACGCAGTATTTT
CASSRREATDTQYF
>few|TRBV20-1|NA|16|TRBJ2-2
TGCAGTGCTAGAGATAACAGAGCCACGAACACCGGGGAGCTGTTTTTT
CSARDNRATNTGELFF
>many|TRBV20-1|TRBD2|14|TRBJ2-7
TGCAGTGCCATAGTTCCCGGACTAGCCTACGAGCAGTACTTC
CSAIVPGLAYEQYF
>many|TRBV5-1|NA|14|TRBJ2-7
TGCGCCAGCAGCTGGCTGAGCAGTACCTACGAGCAGTACTTC
CASSWLSSTYEQYF
>few|TRBV11-2|NA|15|TRBJ2-1
TGTGCCACTATACTAGGCGGAGGAGGGTACAATGAGCAGTTCTTC
CATILGGGGYNEQFF
>many|TRBV12-3/TRBV12-4|NA|14|TRBJ2-1
TGTGCCAGCAGTTTTCCTGGAGGGCCTTATGAGCAGTTCTTC
CASSFPGGPYEQFF
>NA|TRBV5-1|NA|16|TRBJ2-1
TGCGCCAGCAGCACTGGCTTTCAGGGCTCCTACAATGAGCAGTTCTTC
CASSTGFQGSYNEQFF
>few|TRBV4-1|TRBD1|16|TRBJ1-6
TGCGCCAGCAGCCAACCCCGACAGGGACGGAATTCACCCCTCCACTTT
CASSQPRQGRNSPLHF
>few|TRBV5-1|NA|15|TRBJ2-1
TGCGCCAGCAGCTTGCTAGCAGAGATCAACAATGAGCAGTTCTTC
CASSLLAEINNEQFF
>NA|TRBV18|NA|15|TRBJ1-1
TGTGCCAGCTCACCACTTGAGGGCAAGAACACTGAAGCTTTCTTT
CASSPLEGKNTEAFF
>many|TRBV5-1|TRBD1|17|TRBJ1-1
TGCGCCAGCAGCATTCTCGACAGGGGGCTTTTGAACACTGAAGCTTTCTTT
CASSILDRGLLNTEAFF
>many|TRBV7-9|TRBD2|14|TRBJ2-7
TGTGCCAGCAAGGGGACTAGCGGGCTTTACGAGCAGTACTTC
CASKGTSGLYEQYF
>many|TRBV6-5|NA|16|TRBJ2-1
TGTGCCAGCAGTTACTCACGGAGAACAGGGAACGATGAGCAGTTCTTC
CASSYSRRTGNDEQFF
>NA|TRBV7-9|TRBD2|16|TRBJ2-1
TGTGCCAGCAGCTCCCCGGGACTAGCGGTACACAATGAGCAGTTCTTC
CASSSPGLAVHNEQFF